This T cell receptor (beta chain) appears in the sequencing data of a study of CD8 T cells in Susac syndrome. V lost 0 bases, J lost 4 bases, and 6 bases lay in between. The length of the CDR3 is 14 residues. Looked up from germline, CDR1 is WNHNN and CDR2 is SYGVQD (reference sequence). It was with random hexamers that 0.5 to 1 ug RNA was reverse transcribed. TCRdb used MiXCR to reprocess the immunoSEQ multiplex PCR reads, holding one entry per CDR3 protein. The repertoire holds some 200,000 distinct CDR3 sequences, with roughly nine tenths as singletons. The chain joins TRBV10-1 to TRBJ2-2; no firm D call. The sequenced sample was CD8+ T cells from PBMCs. This TCR derives from a human donor with multiple sclerosis. Written as DNA, the CDR3 is TGCGCCAGCAGTGAGTCGACGGGCACCGGGGAGCTGTTTTTT. Protein: CASSESTGTGELFF.